This T cell receptor beta chain was sequenced in a study of OX40 agonist ivuxolimab in advanced cancers. The wider study: Ivuxolimab, an agonist antibody against OX40 (CD134), was given to patients. In this trial design, patients received ivuxolimab intravenously at 0.01 to 10 mg/kg every 2 weeks. Whole-study results and caveats: At doses 0.1 to 3.0 mg/kg, CD4+ and CD8+ clones expanded.

Exclusion applied to patients with autoimmune disease history or systemic immunosuppression. This clone was counted once. As yet, its antigen is unknown. V shed 0 bases and J shed 11 bases, with 17 bases lying between them. Per the germline V gene, CDR1 is SNHLY and CDR2 is FYNNEI. This CDR3 is built from 16 residues. The assay was immunoSEQ multiplex PCR, and TCRdb's table has in-frame clones only and misses some. The sample has around 74,000 clones; 85% to 95% are singletons. The chain is built from TRBV2 and TRBJ1-6, with D unclear. The sample consisted of CD4+ or CD8+ T cells sorted from blood, taken in a trial of the OX40 agonist ivuxolimab. The clonotype comes from an adult with an advanced solid tumor such as melanoma, head and neck, liver or kidney cancer. The CDR3 region has the DNA TGTGCCAGCAGTGAAGCGCTAGAACCCAACGGGCCACCCCTCCACTTT. Its translation: CASSEALEPNGPPLHF.